This T cell receptor (beta chain) was identified during a study of cytomegalovirus exposure and HLA in healthy donors. As for the study in general: From some 190 million T cells, an earlier analysis saw approximately 110 million unique TCR beta sequences. From donors who were HLA-typed, an early data release held 80 million to 95 million unique TCRs.

This clone was recorded only once. There are 17 residues in the CDR3. Germline V gene sequence: CDR1 MNHEY, CDR2 SMNVEV (reference sequence). The V end was cut by 0 bases, the J end by 7 bases, with 21 bases between. PCR involved 60 Vbeta and 13 Jbeta primers. TCRdb's table, derived via immunoSEQ multiplex PCR, lists solely in-frame clones and lacks some. The table shows 60,000 to 70,000 clones, with around 80% occurring only once. The receptor was isolated from a young woman in good health and CMV-seronegative. V usage is TRBV27 and J usage is TRBJ1-2, with TRBD1 as a possible D gene (5 bases). Sequencing was carried out using PBMCs. The DNA for the CDR3 is TGTGCCAGCAGTTTATCTGTCTCGGCAGGGAAACACGGTGGCTACACCTTC. Amino acids: CASSLSVSAGKHGGYTF.